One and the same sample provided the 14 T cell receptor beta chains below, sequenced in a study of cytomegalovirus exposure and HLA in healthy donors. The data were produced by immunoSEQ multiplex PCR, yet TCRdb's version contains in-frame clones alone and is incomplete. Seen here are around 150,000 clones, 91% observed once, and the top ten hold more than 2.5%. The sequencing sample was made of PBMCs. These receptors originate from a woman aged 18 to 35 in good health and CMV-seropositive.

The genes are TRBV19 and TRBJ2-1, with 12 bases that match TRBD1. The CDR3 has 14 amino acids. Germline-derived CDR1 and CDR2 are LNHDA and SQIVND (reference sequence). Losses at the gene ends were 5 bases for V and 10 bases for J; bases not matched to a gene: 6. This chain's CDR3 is CASSRDRGPGEQFF. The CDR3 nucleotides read TGTGCCAGTAGTCGGGACAGGGGGCCGGGGGAGCAGTTCTTC.

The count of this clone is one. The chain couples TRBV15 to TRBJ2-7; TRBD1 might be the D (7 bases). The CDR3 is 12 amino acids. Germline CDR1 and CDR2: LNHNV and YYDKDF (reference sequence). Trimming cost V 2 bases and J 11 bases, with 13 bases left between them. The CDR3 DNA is TGTGCCACCAGCAGATCGACAGGGAGGAAGTACTTC. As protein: CATSRSTGRKYF.

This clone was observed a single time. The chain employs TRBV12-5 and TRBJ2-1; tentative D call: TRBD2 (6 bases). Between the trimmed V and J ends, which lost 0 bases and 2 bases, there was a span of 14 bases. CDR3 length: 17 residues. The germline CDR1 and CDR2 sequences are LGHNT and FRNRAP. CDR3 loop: CASGLVLGLATYNEQFF. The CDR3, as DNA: TGTGCTAGTGGTTTGGTACTAGGGCTAGCGACCTACAATGAGCAGTTCTTC.

CDR3 DNA sequence: TGTGCCAGCTCACCGGGAGCAGGGGTGACCTACGAGCAGTACTTC. It yields the protein CASSPGAGVTYEQYF. J is TRBJ2-7 and V is TRBV18; D possibly corresponds to TRBD1 (6 bases). V lost 3 bases and J lost 2, with 14 bases in between. The CDR3 contains 15 residues. The V gene's germline CDR1 is KGHSH and CDR2 LQKENI.

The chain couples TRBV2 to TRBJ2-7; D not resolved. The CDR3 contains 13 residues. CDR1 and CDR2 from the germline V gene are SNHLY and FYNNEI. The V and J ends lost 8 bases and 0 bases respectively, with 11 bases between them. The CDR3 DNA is TGTGCCAGCCTCCCCCCGAGCTCCTACGAGCAGTACTTC. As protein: CASLPPSSYEQYF.

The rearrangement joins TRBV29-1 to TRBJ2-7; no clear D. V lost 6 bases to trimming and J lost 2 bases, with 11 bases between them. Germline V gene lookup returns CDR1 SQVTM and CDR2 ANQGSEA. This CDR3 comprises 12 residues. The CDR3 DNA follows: TGCAGCGTGGGCTACGACACCTACGAGCAGTACTTC. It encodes CSVGYDTYEQYF.

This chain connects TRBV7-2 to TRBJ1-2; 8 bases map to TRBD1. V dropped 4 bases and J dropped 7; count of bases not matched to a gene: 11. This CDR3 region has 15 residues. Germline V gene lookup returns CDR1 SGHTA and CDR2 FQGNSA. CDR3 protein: CASSSGDRNLFGYTF. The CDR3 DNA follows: TGTGCCAGCAGCTCCGGGGACAGGAACCTATTTGGCTACACCTTC.

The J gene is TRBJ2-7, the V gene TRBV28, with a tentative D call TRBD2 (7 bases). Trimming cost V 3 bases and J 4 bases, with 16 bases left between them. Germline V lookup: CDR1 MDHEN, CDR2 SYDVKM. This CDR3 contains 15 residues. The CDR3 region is CASSFGGGGFYEQYF. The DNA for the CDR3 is TGTGCCAGCAGTTTTGGGGGAGGGGGGTTTTACGAGCAGTACTTC.

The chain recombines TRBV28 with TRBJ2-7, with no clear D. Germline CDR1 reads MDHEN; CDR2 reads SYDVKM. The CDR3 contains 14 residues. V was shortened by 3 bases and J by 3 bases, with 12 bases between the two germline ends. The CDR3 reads CASSFTNYYYEQYF. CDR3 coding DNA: TGTGCCAGCAGTTTCACGAACTACTACTACGAGCAGTACTTC.

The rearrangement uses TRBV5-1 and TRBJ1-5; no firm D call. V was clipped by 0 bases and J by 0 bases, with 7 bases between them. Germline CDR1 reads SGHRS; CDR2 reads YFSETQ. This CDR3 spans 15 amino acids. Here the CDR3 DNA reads TGCGCCAGCAGCTTGGACGGGTATAGCAATCAGCCCCAGCATTTT. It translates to CASSLDGYSNQPQHF.

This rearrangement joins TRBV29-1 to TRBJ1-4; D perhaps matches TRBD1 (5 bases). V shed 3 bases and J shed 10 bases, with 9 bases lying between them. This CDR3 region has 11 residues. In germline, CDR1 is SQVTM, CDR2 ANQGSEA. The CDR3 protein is CSVDRGGKLFF. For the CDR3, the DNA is TGCAGCGTTGACCGGGGGGGAAAACTGTTTTTT.

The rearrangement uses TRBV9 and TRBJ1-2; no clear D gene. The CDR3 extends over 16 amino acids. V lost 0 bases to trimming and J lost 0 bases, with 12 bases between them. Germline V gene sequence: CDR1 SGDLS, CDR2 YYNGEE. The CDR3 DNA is TGTGCCAGCAGCGTAGGCGGGCTACCATCTAACTATGGCTACACCTTC. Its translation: CASSVGGLPSNYGYTF.

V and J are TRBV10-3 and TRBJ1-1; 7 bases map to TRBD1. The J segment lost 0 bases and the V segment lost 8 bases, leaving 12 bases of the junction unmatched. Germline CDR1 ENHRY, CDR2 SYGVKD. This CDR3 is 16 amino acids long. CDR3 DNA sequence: TGTGCCATCCATCCAGGGGGGCTTGGCATGAACACTGAAGCTTTCTTT. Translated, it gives CAIHPGGLGMNTEAFF.

CDR3 DNA: TGTGCCAGTACCGGGACAGGGCTCTATGGCTACACCTTC. Translation: CASTGTGLYGYTF. The V and J genes are TRBV19 and TRBJ1-2; the match to TRBD1 covers 9 bases. Germline lookup yields CDR1 LNHDA and CDR2 SQIVND (reference sequence). Losses at the gene ends were 7 bases for V and 4 bases for J; bases not matched to a gene: 4. The CDR3 covers 13 residues. Combining the CDR3 with reference TRBV19 and TRBJ1-2 gives the whole variable domain DGGITQSPKYLFRKEGQNVTLSCEQNLNHDAMYWYRQDPGQGLRLIYYSQIVNDFQKGDIAEGYSVSREKKESFPLTVTSAQKNPTAFYLCASTGTGLYGYTFGSGTRLTVV.